The 22 T cell receptor beta chains in this list originate from one sample, sequenced in a study of shared clonotypes between healthy human individuals. The protocol was immunoSEQ multiplex PCR, while the TCRdb copy is restricted to in-frame clones and leaves out a portion. The data hold approximately 1.5 million clones, with around 98.5% observed a single time. Material: naive CD4+ T cells sorted from blood. Stated subset: CD45RA+ positively selected. The receptors originated from a man aged 25-45 years in good health.

This rearrangement joins TRBV6-9 to TRBJ2-2; 9 nucleotides match TRBD2. Germline V gene lookup returns CDR1 MNHGY and CDR2 SVAAGI. Trimming at V came to 2 bases and at J to 2 bases, leaving 18 bases not matched to a gene. The CDR3 covers 21 residues. The CDR3 DNA follows: TGTGCCAGCAGTTATCAGTACCATTGGATGGCGGGAGGGCCCAACACCGGGGAGCTGTTTTTT. This gives the protein CASSYQYHWMAGGPNTGELFF.

This sequence joins TRBV28 and TRBJ1-2; 9 bases are a match to TRBD1. CDR1 is MDHEN and CDR2 is SYDVKM in the germline V gene. The J segment lost 7 bases and the V segment lost 7 bases, leaving 7 bases of the junction unmatched. The CDR3 totals 13 residues. This CDR3 reads CASKNRGQVGYTF. The CDR3 DNA reads TGTGCCAGCAAGAACAGGGGGCAGGTTGGCTACACCTTC.

The chain couples TRBV7-2 to TRBJ2-7; 10 nucleotides match TRBD2. The CDR3 has 19 amino acids. Unmatched junction bases numbered 16, after V lost 2 bases and J lost 3 bases. Germline assignment: CDR1 SGHTA and CDR2 FQGNSA. CDR3 region: CASSLIGLAGVPRSYEQYF. The CDR3 region has the DNA TGTGCCAGCAGCTTAATCGGTCTAGCGGGAGTTCCCCGAAGCTACGAGCAGTACTTC.

V usage is TRBV13 and J usage is TRBJ2-3; D not certain. The CDR3 is 13 residues long. The V and J ends lost 2 bases and 1 base respectively, with 4 bases between them. Germline V lookup: CDR1 PRHDT, CDR2 FYEKMQ (reference sequence). The CDR3 spells CASSLLGTDTQYF. The CDR3 nucleotides are TGTGCCAGCAGCTTACTTGGCACAGATACGCAGTATTTT.

This chain uses TRBV5-1 with TRBJ2-2; 9 positions match TRBD1. V lost 4 bases and J lost 6; bases outside the gene matches: 4. The germline CDR1 and CDR2 sequences are SGHRS and YFSETQ. This CDR3 contains 14 residues. CDR3 amino acids: CASSMGQGAGELFF. The CDR3 DNA sequence: TGCGCCAGCAGCATGGGACAGGGCGCCGGGGAGCTGTTTTTT.

The rearrangement links TRBV12-5 to TRBJ1-1; no clear D gene. Germline CDR1 LGHNT, CDR2 FRNRAP. This CDR3 has 11 amino acids. Trimming left V 6 bases short and J 2 bases short, with 4 bases between. CDR3 sequence: CASGTNTEAFF. In DNA form, the CDR3 reads TGTGCTAGTGGAACTAACACTGAAGCTTTCTTT.

The chain joins TRBV29-1 to TRBJ2-2; 7 bases agree with TRBD2. This CDR3 has 14 amino acids. Germline CDR1 reads SQVTM; CDR2 reads ANQGSEA. V was clipped by 4 bases and J by 4 bases; unmatched bases: 6. CDR3 bases: TGCAGCGTTGGCGGGAGAGGGTCCACCGGGGAGCTGTTTTTT. This codes for CSVGGRGSTGELFF.

This clone was observed once. The V and J genes are TRBV28 and TRBJ1-1, with a tentative D call TRBD1 (6 bases). Germline CDR1 is MDHEN and CDR2 is SYDVKM. The germline V and J ends were trimmed by 7 bases and 1 base, with 13 bases remaining between them. The length of the CDR3 is 14 residues. The CDR3 is CASNLRGQNTEAFF. In nucleotides, the CDR3 is TGTGCCAGCAACTTAAGGGGACAGAACACTGAAGCTTTCTTT.

The chain is built from TRBV5-4 and TRBJ1-1; D not certain. This CDR3 contains 14 residues. The germline CDR1 and CDR2 sequences are SGHNT and YYREEE (reference sequence). Trimming removed 1 base from V and 6 bases from J, with 13 bases in between. The CDR3 DNA reads as TGTGCCAGCAGCTTGCAGCCGGATGGCCCTGAAGCTTTCTTT. This sequence encodes CASSLQPDGPEAFF.

The chain carries TRBV25-1 and TRBJ2-1; tentatively, D is TRBD2 (5 bases). CDR3 length: 14 amino acids. In germline, CDR1 is MGHDK, CDR2 SYGVNS. V was clipped by 2 bases and J by 3 bases, with 8 bases between them. This chain's CDR3 is CASSETRLYNEQFF. The DNA of the CDR3 is TGTGCCAGCAGTGAAACTAGACTCTACAATGAGCAGTTCTTC.

A word on this clone: Distinct nucleotide sequences in the sample also encode this CDR3. The chain joins TRBV18 to TRBJ1-5, with 7 bases that match TRBD1. Trimming at V came to 5 bases and at J to 5 bases, leaving 3 bases not matched to a gene. The germline V gene encodes CDR1 KGHSH and CDR2 LQKENI. This CDR3 is 13 amino acids long. The DNA for the CDR3 is TGTGCCAGCTCAATAGACAGGGATCAGCCCCAGCATTTT. Its protein product is CASSIDRDQPQHF.

The sample holds one count of this clone. As DNA, the CDR3 is TGCGCCAGCAGCCAAGGGGGGAGGCGTAATGAGCAGTTCTTC. This gives the protein CASSQGGRRNEQFF. The V gene is TRBV4-3, the J gene TRBJ2-1, with a possible D match to TRBD2 (6 bases). There are 14 residues in the CDR3. The V gene lost 1 base and the J gene lost 7 bases, with 11 bases spanning the gap. Germline V gene data show CDR1 as LGHNA and CDR2 as YSLEER.

CDR3 residues: CATSRESYYNEQFF. CDR3 DNA: TGTGCCACCAGCAGAGAGTCATATTACAATGAGCAGTTCTTC. The chain employs TRBV15 and TRBJ2-1; unclear D gene. The V and J ends lost 0 bases and 4 bases respectively, with 7 bases between them. The CDR3 loop spans 14 amino acids. Germline V CDR1 and CDR2: LNHNV, YYDKDF (reference sequence).

The V call is TRBV7-9, the J call TRBJ1-2; D is ambiguous. Germline V gives CDR1 SEHNR, CDR2 FQNEAQ (reference sequence). V lost 9 bases, J lost 5 bases, and 16 bases lay in between. CDR3 length: 13 residues. The CDR3: CASNPSPTYGYTF. CDR3 DNA: TGTGCCAGTAACCCTTCCCCAACTTATGGCTACACCTTC.

V is TRBV5-1 and J is TRBJ2-7; D is undetermined. This CDR3 contains 16 residues. Germline CDR1 reads SGHRS; CDR2 reads YFSETQ. The V end lost 5 bases, the J end lost 4 bases, and 22 bases lay between the germline ends. CDR3 bases: TGCGCCAGCAGATCCGATTCCTGGCAGGCCAAATACGAGCAGTACTTC. As protein: CASRSDSWQAKYEQYF.

The count of this clone is one. The J gene is TRBJ2-2, the V gene TRBV29-1; no clear D. Germline CDR1 is SQVTM and CDR2 is ANQGSEA. The CDR3 is made up of 14 amino acids. V was pared by 5 bases and J by 6 bases, with 16 bases between. The CDR3 region is CSVTRWVAPGELFF. The DNA of the CDR3 is TGCAGCGTTACACGTTGGGTAGCCCCCGGGGAGCTGTTTTTT.

The chain recombines TRBV6-1 with TRBJ1-2; no definite D call. Germline CDR1 reads MNHNS; CDR2 reads SASEGT. Trimming cost V 0 bases and J 5 bases, with 10 bases left between them. The CDR3 spans 14 residues. The CDR3 sequence is CASSEAGWAYGYTF. CDR3 sequence (DNA): TGTGCCAGCAGTGAAGCGGGGTGGGCTTATGGCTACACCTTC.

The chain employs TRBV6-4 and TRBJ2-1; 12 bases fit TRBD2. Germline V lookup: CDR1 MRHNA, CDR2 SNTAGT. The CDR3 has 15 amino acids. Unmatched junction bases numbered 4, after V lost 4 bases and J lost 6 bases. The CDR3, as DNA: TGTGCCAGCAGTGCTCTAGCGGGAGGGATCAATGAGCAGTTCTTC. Its translation is CASSALAGGINEQFF.

The chain has TRBV11-2 and TRBJ2-7; D is perhaps TRBD2 (6 bases). Trimming shortened V by 8 bases and J by 4 bases, and 21 bases separated the two germline ends. The CDR3 length is 15 residues. The germline V gene has CDR1 SGHAT and CDR2 FQNNGV. The CDR3 bases are TGTGCCAGCTTTGGGGGTAGAGCGGGCATATACGAGCAGTACTTC. It is translated as CASFGGRAGIYEQYF. The full variable domain, completed using reference TRBV11-2 and TRBJ2-7, is EAGVAQSPRYKIIEKRQSVAFWCNPISGHATLYWYQQILGQGPKLLIQFQNNGVVDDSQLPKDRFSAERLKGVDSTLKIQPAKLEDSAVYLCASFGGRAGIYEQYFGPGTRLTVT.

This clone has only one observation. The chain has TRBV7-6 and TRBJ2-5; D ambiguous. This CDR3 is 15 amino acids long. CDR1 SGHVS and CDR2 FNYEAQ come from the germline V gene. V was shortened by 6 bases and J by 2 bases, with 16 bases between the two germline ends. The CDR3 region has the DNA TGTGCCAGCAGAACTAACTCGGTTGGGCAAGAGACCCAGTACTTC. Its translation: CASRTNSVGQETQYF. The full variable domain, its missing parts supplied by reference TRBV7-6 and TRBJ2-5, is GAGVSQSPRYKVTKRGQDVALRCDPISGHVSLYWYRQALGQGPEFLTYFNYEAQQDKSGLPNDRFSAERPEGSISTLTIQRTEQRDSAMYRCASRTNSVGQETQYFGPGTRLLVL.

This rearrangement joins TRBV5-6 to TRBJ2-5; 7 bases fit TRBD1. This CDR3 spans 13 amino acids. In germline, CDR1 is SGHDT, CDR2 YYEEEE. V was clipped by 2 bases and J by 4 bases; unmatched bases: 2. CDR3 region: CASSLNRGETQYF. In DNA, the CDR3 is TGTGCCAGCAGCTTAAACAGGGGAGAGACCCAGTACTTC.

V is TRBV7-3 and J is TRBJ2-1; D not certain. V was cut by 4 bases and J by 6 bases, with 10 bases left in between. Germline V gives CDR1 SGHTA, CDR2 FQGTGA. The CDR3 consists of 13 residues. This CDR3 is CASSSQGGNEQFF. Written as DNA, the CDR3 is TGTGCCAGCAGCTCACAAGGTGGCAATGAGCAGTTCTTC.